The T cell receptor beta chain described here comes from a study of T cells in Graves' hyperthyroidism and ophthalmopathy. This clonotype was counted ten times or more. The study based diagnoses on clinical symptoms, serum thyroxine and TRAb, thyroid ultrasound and orbital computed tomography. The authors took PBMCs from roughly 9.5 ml fresh peripheral blood. V lost 6 bases to trimming and J lost 0 bases; unmatched junction nucleotides: 5. Germline V gene sequence: CDR1 MDHEN, CDR2 SYDVKM. This CDR3 is 15 amino acids long. Amplification yielded TCR beta CDR3 regions, with RNA transcripts as the source. Initially, a first-round RT-PCR of the TCR CDR3 employed the HTBI primer set. TCRdb reanalysed the multiplex PCR reads using MiXCR and keeps one entry per CDR3 protein. The data hold 300,000 to 450,000 distinct CDR3 sequences, with 14% observed a single time.

The source of this sequence is a woman aged 25 to 45 with Graves' ophthalmopathy. The sample consisted of blood. V usage is TRBV28 and J usage is TRBJ2-1, with 7 nucleotides matching TRBD1. The chain's CDR3 is CASSQGQSSYNEQFF. CDR3 bases: TGTGCCAGCAGCCAGGGACAGAGCTCCTACAATGAGCAGTTCTTC.